This record looks at one TCR beta chain sequence and its context. This specimen comes from a study of blood T cell repertoires in COVID-19. Sequencing used immunoSEQ multiplex PCR; TCRdb keeps in-frame clones, though not all of them. The sample holds hundreds of thousands of clones, 86% seen once. Participants reported their clinical history, and cohort assignment relied on those reports. From germline, CDR1 is LNHNV and CDR2 YYDKDF (reference sequence). Trimming took 0 bases from V and 2 from J, leaving 3 bases between them. There are 13 residues in the CDR3. The chain combines TRBV15 with TRBJ2-3; D unresolved. The sample was PBMCs or T cells enriched from blood (not recorded which). The TCR was taken from a woman between 45 and 65 years old in a cohort exposed to, infected with or recovered from COVID-19 (not recorded which). The CDR3: CATSRDFTDTQYF. The CDR3 region has the DNA TGTGCCACCAGCAGAGACTTCACAGATACGCAGTATTTT.